This paragraph covers one T cell receptor beta chain sequence. Only in-frame clones appear in the TCRdb table, and some are missing; sequencing was by immunoSEQ multiplex PCR. The table shows 85,000 to 95,000 clones, with more than 85% occurring only once. The sample comes from a study of control samples from healthy donors and cancer patients. Germline lookup yields CDR1 MGHRA and CDR2 YSYEKL. Trimming left V 0 bases short and J 4 bases short, with 12 bases between. CDR3 length equals 15 residues. The receptor was isolated from a woman aged 30 to 39 in good health. The chain is built from TRBV4-1 and TRBJ1-2; D is perhaps TRBD1 (5 bases). Source material: blood. The CDR3 here is CASSQELRQPYGYTF. As DNA, the CDR3 is TGCGCCAGCAGCCAAGAACTCAGACAGCCCTATGGCTACACCTTC.